This TCR beta chain derives from a study of cytomegalovirus exposure and HLA in healthy donors (TCRdb year 2017). For the wider study: According to an earlier analysis of 450 to 650 of the donors, 150 million to 200 million T cells yielded 95 million to 140 million unique TCR beta sequences and 276 Gb of sequence data. Roughly 300 gigabases of sequencing data and approximately 92 million unique TCR sequences made up an early release that covered under 750 HLA-typed donors. The genetic ancestry cluster associated with self-reported Caucasian donors included 81% of the roughly 390 genotyped donors. The study was designed to test whether signatures of past pathogen exposure could be identified by cataloging public T cell receptors. The T cell repertoires of 670 or so subjects were profiled by immunosequencing and related to cytomegalovirus serostatus. A separate validation cohort of roughly 120 different subjects was used in addition to the approximately 670-subject first cohort. High-throughput TCR immunosequencing, statistical association of individual TCRs with disease status, and machine learning were combined to predict cytomegalovirus infection status. A later analysis re-analyzed previously published TCR beta repertoires from hundreds of donors and added high-resolution HLA genotyping to study TCR occurrence patterns. Rather than using new phenotypic data, the later analysis identified candidate immune exposures from TCR beta sequences and from how often those sequences occurred across donors. In an earlier analysis of 587 of the donors, high-throughput TCR beta sequencing was used to judge whether each TCR beta V gene segment behaved as functional or pseudogenic. Alongside the repertoire data, information on donor age, sex, ethnicity and CMV serostatus was compiled. A later genetic analysis took genome-wide SNP genotypes for about 65% of the 666 donors and used that subset as a discovery cohort. Every discovery cohort repertoire had been produced on one sequencing platform. HLA typing included class I and class II loci at four-digit resolution. The number of typed donors differed by locus: about 620-640 for A, B, C, DRB1 and DQB1; approximately 530 for DQA1; approximately 610 for DPA1; and 450 to 480 for DPB1. A handful of DR-DQ haplotypes were treated as single units for association and clustering because of strong linkage in the cohort. Among 398 genotyped donors of the cohort, an average of roughly 240,000 unique TCR beta nucleotide sequences were sequenced per donor, roughly a sixth of them non-productive.

The investigation overall reported the following: In a later genetic analysis, a missense DCLRE1C variant was associated with V-gene and J-gene trimming of TCR beta chains, and the association was replicated in an independent cohort. A further reported finding was that TCR beta sequences accurately predicted the HLA-A and HLA-B alleles for most subjects in the first cohort. A later genetic analysis reported fewer N-insertions in productive TCRs among donors in an Asian-associated ancestry cluster than the roughly 720-donor mean. In an earlier analysis of approximately 590 of the donors, most TCR beta V segments appeared in productive rearrangements about 87% or about 30% of the time, broadly matching IMGT annotations. Most TCR sequences were seen in very few donors, while some public TCRs were found in many individuals. In the study, approximately 150 TCR beta chains were listed as associated with cytomegalovirus. In a later analysis, the rate of TCR association differed among HLA loci, with DRB1 alleles having the most associated TCRs and HLA-C alleles having the fewest. In vitro tests confirmed that three of the cytomegalovirus-associated TCR beta chains recognize cytomegalovirus antigens. The cohort was sequenced for TCR beta chains only, and without alpha or paired-chain data the features that could be detected were limited. Correlated functional status among segregating V segments might reflect linkage disequilibrium, but an unknown experimental factor could not be ruled out. Approximately 18 rarely observed V segments, including chromosome 9 orphons, were excluded from the earlier analysis of 550 to 700 of the donors because counts were too low. CMV serostatus was the only immune exposure information available for the cohort. Because the 87-base-pair reads could not distinguish some IMGT-functional V segments, including TRBV6-2 and TRBV6-3, those segments were excluded. In a later analysis, HLA-associated TCR beta chains showed more clonal expansion and lower generation probabilities than non-associated chains that were equally common. Because HLA typing was unavailable for some donors at each locus, only the typed subset was used in association tests. Specific HLA alleles were associated with 18,000 or so TCR beta sequences at a false discovery rate of 0.05 in a later analysis. The sequencing pipeline was judged likely to have produced a cluster of highly shared sequence variants as a technical artifact. Most CMV-associated TCR beta chains appeared to be HLA-restricted in a later analysis, and the HLA associations seemed to be driven largely by CMV exposure. According to the authors, the approach could potentially be generalized to other disease states and immunological phenotypes. When HLA alleles, especially DR and DQ, strongly co-occurred, TCR associations were difficult to assign to individual alleles. Sequencing depth was assumed to be roughly uniform across donors in the presence/absence analyses, though that assumption may not hold. Several of the top co-occurrence clusters appeared to be linked to parvovirus B19, influenza, CMV and Epstein-Barr virus, according to a later analysis. The classifier was reported to diagnose cytomegalovirus status with high specificity and sensitivity in both the original and validation cohorts.

The cohort comprised 666 healthy bone marrow donors. Cohort members were all nominally healthy when sampled, although unrecorded immune exposures were likely present. The donor tested CMV seropositive and was one of the 289 seropositive cohort members. Every donor gave a peripheral blood sample, and the peripheral blood mononuclear cells from that sample were used for TCR beta sequencing. The Qiagen DNeasy Blood Extraction Kit was used to extract genomic DNA from the blood cell samples. Libraries were constructed by the immunoSEQ multiplex PCR assay. For the multiplex PCR, a mixture combining 60 forward primers for TCR Vbeta segments and 13 reverse primers for TCR Jbeta segments was used. A multiplex PCR assay on genomic DNA amplified the CDR3 region of rearranged TCR beta genes. On the Illumina HiSeq System, the amplified TCR beta libraries were sequenced as 87-base-pair reads. The authors' pipeline ran thus. A later analysis counted about 82 million unique TCR beta chains across the 666 repertoires, and some 11 million of these chains were shared by at least two donors. Raw reads were error-corrected and collapsed into unique sequences with a nearest-neighbor algorithm that merged closely related sequences to remove PCR and sequencing errors. To assign V, D and J gene segments, CDR3 sequences were aligned to IMGT reference sequences. For a sequence to be retained, a match of at least six nucleotides was required to both a V gene segment and a J gene segment. Rearrangements were called productive when the CDR3 lacked stop codons and stayed in frame with V and J; all others were non-productive. Following IMGT convention, CDR3 was defined as the stretch from the second conserved V-encoded cysteine to the conserved J-encoded phenylalanine. Sequences without an unambiguous match to a single V gene segment were excluded from the earlier analysis of a few hundred of the donors. In an earlier analysis of 587 of the donors, a V segment was called functional when productive rearrangements were above 56.7%, and segregating when the standard deviation between donors exceeded 5%. A statistical classification framework was built to diagnose cytomegalovirus status from the catalog of TCR beta chain sequences. In a later analysis, V and J genes were assigned by comparing TCR nucleotide sequences against IMGT/GENE-DB human TR gene sequences. Using the TCRdist pipeline, a later analysis assigned CDR3 sequences along with most-parsimonious VDJ recombination scenarios. In a later analysis, every TCR beta chain was defined by the combination of its CDR3 amino acid sequence and its V-gene family, and reads without a unique V-gene family were dropped. In a later analysis, approximately 640 highly shared, low-generation-probability nucleotide sequences were removed to address suspected cross-contamination and a sequencing artifact. A later analysis calculated a clonal expansion index for each public chain from normalized within-repertoire ranks of inferred template counts. A later analysis computed generation probabilities with a VDJ recombination model fitted to out-of-frame rearrangements, and checked the results against IGoR. In a later analysis, TCR-TCR, TCR-HLA and TCR-CMV co-occurrence was scored with hypergeometric tests, and a repertoire-size bias correction was applied to TCR pairs. To estimate false discovery rates, a later analysis permuted the HLA or CMV assignments 20 times. In a later analysis, co-occurring TCRs were grouped with DBSCAN, and TCRdist sequence similarity was added when clustering was performed within HLA-allele-positive subsets. Repertoires with fewer than 30,000 or more than 120,000 public chains, plus five repertoires with anomalous nucleotide sharing, were excluded from co-occurrence clustering. TCRdb provides this immuneACCESS table in a form limited to in-frame rearrangements. Some clones are lacking; in checked studies, under half of them reflect an unresolved V gene, and why the rest are absent is not known. V, J and clone size are taken as reported in that table, and D and trimming were inferred from the DNA itself. Counted in this sample were roughly 150,000 clones; around 85% of them appeared once. Of the sample, under 1.5% falls within the top ten clones.

V lost 4 bases and J lost 2 bases, and the count of bases not matched to a germline gene is 5. Taken from the germline V gene, the CDR1 and CDR2 loops are SGHRS and YFSETQ. Including cysteine and phenylalanine, the CDR3 has 15 amino acids. The entry retains the CDR3 DNA only, 45 bases that are in frame from base 1. Notes on this clone: It has no known antigen specificity. Per-nucleotide qualities are absent, and no much larger clonotype sits a single base away.

This clonotype was obtained from a man aged 50 or older in good health and CMV-seropositive. This chain joins TRBV5-1 to TRBJ2-2; 7 bases in between match TRBD1. The sample taken for sequencing was PBMCs. The CDR3: CASSVGTANTGELFF. The sequenced DNA: TGCGCCAGCAGCGTCGGGACAGCTAACACCGGGGAGCTGTTTTTT.